These T cell receptor beta chains were read from a single sample in a study of CD8 T cells in Susac syndrome. TCRdb redid the calling of the immunoSEQ multiplex PCR reads with MiXCR, one entry per CDR3 protein. The top ten clones hold over 0.095% of a sample with approximately 150,000 distinct CDR3 sequences, roughly 95% of them seen once. Material for sequencing was CD4+ T cells from PBMCs. The source of these receptors is a human donor with multiple sclerosis. Each CDR3 is given with its conserved first and last residue. D genes are given only for firm matches. The size of a clone is reported for some rows only, either as once, few or many, or as a class for expanded clones.

D gene,V gene,clone size,J gene,CDR3 DNA,CDR3 protein
NA,TRBV20-1,NA,TRBJ2-6,TGCAGTGCCCCCGAGGGATCCAGCGTCCTGACTTTC,CSAPEGSSVLTF
NA,TRBV5-4,NA,TRBJ2-1,TGTGCCAGCAGCTTGGTCATGGGGGCTTACAATGAGCAGTTCTTC,CASSLVMGAYNEQFF
TRBD1,TRBV19,NA,TRBJ1-5,TGTGCCACTTCAGGGGGCAGGGGTCGACAGCCCCAGCATTTT,CATSGGRGRQPQHF
NA,TRBV12-3/TRBV12-4,NA,TRBJ2-7,TGTGCCAGCAGATCCCGGCTTGCGGCCTACGAGCAGTACTTC,CASRSRLAAYEQYF
TRBD1,TRBV30,NA,TRBJ2-7,TGTGCCTGGAGTGGTTGGACAGGGAACTACGAGCAGTACTTC,CAWSGWTGNYEQYF
NA,TRBV6-6,once,TRBJ1-1,TGTGCCAGCAGTTTAAGGGACACTGAAGCTTTCTTT,CASSLRDTEAFF
NA,TRBV5-1,NA,TRBJ2-5,TGCGCCAGCAGCTTGCTTTCCCAGATTGGGCAGGAGACCCAGTACTTC,CASSLLSQIGQETQYF
TRBD2,TRBV4-3,NA,TRBJ2-4,TGCGCCAGCAGCCAAGAGGGAGGGCCTGCCAAAAACATTCAGTACTTC,CASSQEGGPAKNIQYF
NA,TRBV5-1,NA,TRBJ1-5,TGCGCCAGCAGCTTGGGCGGTTATAGCAATCAGCCCCAGCATTTT,CASSLGGYSNQPQHF
NA,TRBV24-1,NA,TRBJ2-5,TGTGCCAGCCAAGAAGGAGAGACCCAGTACTTC,CASQEGETQYF
NA,TRBV20-1,NA,TRBJ2-7,TGCAGTGCTAGGAGGCGGGTTGGGTCCTACGAGCAGTACTTC,CSARRRVGSYEQYF
NA,TRBV7-9,NA,TRBJ2-3,TGTGCCAGCAGTTCCGTTCGGAGCACAGATACGCAGTATTTT,CASSSVRSTDTQYF
TRBD2,TRBV20-1,NA,TRBJ2-7,TGCAGTGCTTGGGCTAGCGGGGGGGCCAGGCTCTACGAGCAGTACTTC,CSAWASGGARLYEQYF
NA,TRBV15,NA,TRBJ2-5,TGTGCCACCAGCAGACAAGAGACCCAGTACTTC,CATSRQETQYF
NA,TRBV15,NA,TRBJ1-5,TGTGCCACCAGCAGAGGAATCGGTTTGGGACGGATGATTAATAGCAATCAGCCCCAGCATTTT,CATSRGIGLGRMINSNQPQHF
TRBD2,TRBV4-3,NA,TRBJ2-7,TGCGCCAGCAGCCAAGATTCTGGTGTCGGACTAGCGGTCTACGAGCAGTACTTC,CASSQDSGVGLAVYEQYF
NA,TRBV2,NA,TRBJ2-1,TGTGCCAGCAGTGAAGCCTTGACTATCGGTGAGCAGTTCTTC,CASSEALTIGEQFF
NA,TRBV9,NA,TRBJ2-7,TGTGCCAGCAGCCCCTCGGACAGCCACGAGCAGTACTTC,CASSPSDSHEQYF
NA,TRBV13,NA,TRBJ1-1,TGTGCCAGCAGCTTATCAGGGGCTCTTATGAGGACTGAAGCTTTCTTT,CASSLSGALMRTEAFF
NA,TRBV28,NA,TRBJ1-1,TGTGCCAGCAGTTTAACCCGTGCGATGCAATCCCTGAACACTGAAGCTTTCTTT,CASSLTRAMQSLNTEAFF
TRBD1,TRBV6-1,NA,TRBJ2-7,TGTGCCAGCAGTGAGGCCCGGGACAGGGGATACGAGCAGTACTTC,CASSEARDRGYEQYF
NA,TRBV5-1,NA,TRBJ1-3,TGCGCCAGCAGCTTGGAAGGGATTCAAAGCTCTGGAAACACCATATATTTT,CASSLEGIQSSGNTIYF
NA,TRBV9,NA,TRBJ2-7,TGTGCCAGCAGCGTCGGTTTAGGGCGGGACGAGCAGTACTTC,CASSVGLGRDEQYF
NA,TRBV2,NA,TRBJ2-5,TGTGCCAGCAGTGATTCCAGCGCCATTGTCGAGACCCAGTACTTC,CASSDSSAIVETQYF
NA,TRBV7-2,few,TRBJ2-1,TGTGCCAGCAGCTTACTCAATGAGCAGTTCTTC,CASSLLNEQFF
TRBD2,TRBV28,once,TRBJ2-1,TGTGCCAGCAGTCCAGGGACTAGCGGGAGACGCGATGAGCAGTTCTTC,CASSPGTSGRRDEQFF
TRBD1,TRBV9,once,TRBJ2-7,TGTGCCAGCAGCCCCCGGACAGGGGGGTCCTACGAGCAGTACTTC,CASSPRTGGSYEQYF
NA,TRBV30,NA,TRBJ2-2,TGTGCCTGGAACCGCGGGGAGCTGTTTTTT,CAWNRGELFF
NA,TRBV3-1,NA,TRBJ2-6,TGTGCCAGCAGCCAAGATTTTTGGGCCTCTGGGGCCAACGTCCTGACTTTC,CASSQDFWASGANVLTF
TRBD1,TRBV28,NA,TRBJ2-3,TGTGCCAGCAGGGACTGGACAGGGGGCGCAGATACGCAGTATTTT,CASRDWTGGADTQYF
TRBD2,TRBV20-1,once,TRBJ2-1,TGCAGTGCCGGGACTAGCGGGAGAACTTCCTACAATGAGCAGTTCTTC,CSAGTSGRTSYNEQFF
NA,TRBV14,NA,TRBJ1-1,TGTGCCAGCAGCCAAGTGCTCGGGACTGCCACTGAAGCTTTCTTT,CASSQVLGTATEAFF
TRBD1,TRBV15,NA,TRBJ1-1,TGTGCCACCAGCAGGGAAGACAGGGGCGACACTGAAGCTTTCTTT,CATSREDRGDTEAFF
NA,TRBV30,NA,TRBJ1-6,TGTGCCTGGAGTGTAAGGGGACATTATAATTCACCCCTCCACTTT,CAWSVRGHYNSPLHF
TRBD2,TRBV20-1,NA,TRBJ2-1,TGCAGCCTGTGGCGGGGGGGTTTCAATGAGCAGTTCTTC,CSLWRGGFNEQFF
NA,TRBV2,NA,TRBJ1-2,TGTGCCAGCAGTCGGGACGCTCAGACTAACTATGGCTACACCTTC,CASSRDAQTNYGYTF
NA,TRBV7-9,few,TRBJ1-2,TGTGCCAGCAGCTCTTTCCGGACCCGAGTGGGCTACACCTTC,CASSSFRTRVGYTF
NA,TRBV30,NA,TRBJ2-2,TGTGCCTGGATTCAGGGTGGCGGGGAGCTGTTTTTT,CAWIQGGGELFF
TRBD2,TRBV5-1,NA,TRBJ2-2,TGCGCCAGCAGCCCTACTAGCGGATTTACCGGGGAGCTGTTTTTT,CASSPTSGFTGELFF
TRBD1,TRBV7-9,NA,TRBJ2-5,TGTGCCAGCAGCACAACCGGGACAGGGGTGACCCAGTACTTC,CASSTTGTGVTQYF
NA,TRBV5-1,NA,TRBJ1-1,TGCGCCAGCAGCCCAGACGTAGGGGGGATCACTGAAGCTTTCTTT,CASSPDVGGITEAFF
NA,TRBV7-2,NA,TRBJ2-1,TGTGCCAGCAGCTTAGGACCAGGGGTCCGGTTCTTC,CASSLGPGVRFF
NA,TRBV29-1,NA,TRBJ1-4,TGCAGCGCCGGGAGGAATGAAAAACTGTTTTTT,CSAGRNEKLFF
NA,TRBV7-8,NA,TRBJ2-5,TGTGCCAGCAGCAAAAACAGGGTCCCCCTGGCCGTTCAAGAGACCCAGTACTTC,CASSKNRVPLAVQETQYF
TRBD1,TRBV14,NA,TRBJ1-6,TGTGCCAGCAGCCTTCGGGACAGGGGAAGATATTCACCCCTCCACTTT,CASSLRDRGRYSPLHF
NA,TRBV20-1,NA,TRBJ2-5,TGCAGTGCTAGTCACAGGGAAGAGACCCAGTACTTC,CSASHREETQYF
NA,TRBV9,NA,TRBJ2-7,TGTGCCAGCAGCCCAGGGACTTCGTCCTACGAGCAGTACTTC,CASSPGTSSYEQYF
TRBD2,TRBV7-3,NA,TRBJ2-7,TGTGCCAGCAGCCCGGGACTAGTCGATCCCGAGCAGTACTTC,CASSPGLVDPEQYF
NA,TRBV13,once,TRBJ1-4,TGTGCCAGCAGCCGACGAGCAAATGAAAAACTGTTTTTT,CASSRRANEKLFF
TRBD2,TRBV7-2,NA,TRBJ2-1,TGTGCCAGCAGCCGCCCTCTGACTAGCGGGAGTATCCCCTACAATGAGCAGTTCTTC,CASSRPLTSGSIPYNEQFF
NA,TRBV30,NA,TRBJ1-2,TGTGCCTGGAGAGGACAGTTCGTAAACTATGGCTACACCTTC,CAWRGQFVNYGYTF
NA,TRBV29-1,once,TRBJ1-1,TGCAGCGCCGGGACGACAGTCGGAAACTCCCTGAACACTGAAGCTTTCTTT,CSAGTTVGNSLNTEAFF
NA,TRBV27,NA,TRBJ2-3,TGTGCCAGCAGTTTAAGCCGGGCAGATACGCAGTATTTT,CASSLSRADTQYF
TRBD1,TRBV9,NA,TRBJ2-3,TGTGCCAGCACCACCGGGACAGGGCTAGATACGCAGTATTTT,CASTTGTGLDTQYF